This T cell receptor beta chain derives from a study of blood T cells in healthy people across ages. The study's findings and limits: Observed TCR beta diversity showed a strong correlation with the percentage of naive T cells as measured by flow cytometry.

No fewer than 6.5 million PBMCs went into each sample. CDR1 and CDR2 from the germline V gene are SEHNR and FQNEAQ (reference sequence). The CDR3 sequence is 11 residues long. A second about 7 to 12 cycle PCR used barcoded and J-beta primers. TCRdb processed the 5' RACE reads anew with MiXCR; each CDR3 protein has one entry. This table holds 650,000 to 1,000,000 distinct CDR3 sequences, approximately 35% found once. Concerning this clonotype itself: The antigen remains undetermined. A read error may be the cause here, since a much bigger clone is one base away.

The source material was blood. The V and J genes are TRBV7-9 and TRBJ1-2; D gene unclear. The origin of this receptor is a man younger than 35 in good health. The CDR3 loop reads CDSSPGQGYTF. The CDR3 DNA reads TGTGACAGCAGTCCCGGGCAGGGCTACACCTTC. Full variable domain (outside the CDR3, taken from reference TRBV7-9 and TRBJ1-2): DTGVSQNPRHKITKRGQNVTFRCDPISEHNRLYWYRQTLGQGPEFLTYFQNEAQLEKSRLLSDRFSAERPKGSFSTLEIQRTEQGDSAMYLCDSSPGQGYTFGSGTRLTVV.